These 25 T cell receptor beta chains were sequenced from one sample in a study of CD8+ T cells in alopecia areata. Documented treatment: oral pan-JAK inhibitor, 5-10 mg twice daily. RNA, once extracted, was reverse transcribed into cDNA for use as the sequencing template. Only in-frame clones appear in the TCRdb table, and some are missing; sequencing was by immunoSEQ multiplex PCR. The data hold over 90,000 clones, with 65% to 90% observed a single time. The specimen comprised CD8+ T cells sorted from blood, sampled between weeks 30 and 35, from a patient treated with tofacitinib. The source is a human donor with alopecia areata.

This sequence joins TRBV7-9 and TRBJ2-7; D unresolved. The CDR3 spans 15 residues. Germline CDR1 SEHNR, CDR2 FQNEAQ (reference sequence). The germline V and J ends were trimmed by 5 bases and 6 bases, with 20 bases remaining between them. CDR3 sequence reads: CASSHCGAYLCEQYF. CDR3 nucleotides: TGTGCCAGCAGCCACTGTGGCGCCTACCTTTGCGAGCAGTACTTC.

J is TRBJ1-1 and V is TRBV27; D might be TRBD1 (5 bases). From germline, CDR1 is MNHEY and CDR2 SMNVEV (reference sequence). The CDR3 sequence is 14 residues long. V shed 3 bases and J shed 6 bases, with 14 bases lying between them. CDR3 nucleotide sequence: TGTGCCAGCAGTTTTGGGGGGTCAGGCGCTGAAGCTTTCTTT. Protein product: CASSFGGSGAEAFF.

In nucleotides, the CDR3 is TGTGCCAGCAGTGTCCGGGGCCCCGGGGCCTACGAGCAGTACTTC. Translating gives CASSVRGPGAYEQYF. The chain joins TRBV6-1 to TRBJ2-7; either TRBD1 or TRBD2 may fit D (5 bases each). Germline V CDR1 and CDR2: MNHNS, SASEGT. This CDR3 is built from 15 residues. Trimming cost V 4 bases and J 2 bases, with 15 bases left between them.

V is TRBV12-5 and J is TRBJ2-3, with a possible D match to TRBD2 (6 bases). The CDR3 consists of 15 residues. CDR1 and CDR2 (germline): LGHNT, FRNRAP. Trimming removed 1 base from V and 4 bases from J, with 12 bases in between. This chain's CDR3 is CASGLGGGTADTQYF. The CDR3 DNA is TGTGCTAGTGGTTTGGGGGGCGGGACTGCAGATACGCAGTATTTT.

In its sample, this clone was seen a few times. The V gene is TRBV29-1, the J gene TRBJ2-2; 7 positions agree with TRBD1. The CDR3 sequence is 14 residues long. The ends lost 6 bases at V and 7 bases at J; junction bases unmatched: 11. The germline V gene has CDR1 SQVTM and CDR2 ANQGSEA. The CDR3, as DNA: TGCAGCGTCGCCTCGAGGGGGCGAAACGGGGAGCTGTTTTTT. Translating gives CSVASRGRNGELFF.

The CDR3 region is CASSLSPGNEQFF. For the CDR3, the DNA is TGTGCCAGCAGCTTATCTCCAGGCAATGAGCAGTTCTTC. The V gene is TRBV7-9, the J gene TRBJ2-1; D gene unclear. Germline values: CDR1 SEHNR, CDR2 FQNEAQ (reference sequence). The CDR3 has 13 residues. The V end lost 2 bases, the J end lost 6 bases, and 8 bases lay between the germline ends.

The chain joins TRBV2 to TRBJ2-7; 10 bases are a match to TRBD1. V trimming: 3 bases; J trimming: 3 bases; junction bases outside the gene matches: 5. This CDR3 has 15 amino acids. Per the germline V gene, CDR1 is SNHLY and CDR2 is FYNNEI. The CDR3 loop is CASSDRDRGIYEQYF. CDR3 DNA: TGTGCCAGCAGTGACCGGGACAGGGGAATCTACGAGCAGTACTTC.

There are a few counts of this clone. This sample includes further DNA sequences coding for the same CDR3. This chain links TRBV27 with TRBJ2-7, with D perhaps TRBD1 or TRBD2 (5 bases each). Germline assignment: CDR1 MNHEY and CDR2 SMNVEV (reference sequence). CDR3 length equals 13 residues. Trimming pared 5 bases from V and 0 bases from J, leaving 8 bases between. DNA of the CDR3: TGTGCCAGCAGTCCCGGGGCCTCCTACGAGCAGTACTTC. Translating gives CASSPGASYEQYF.

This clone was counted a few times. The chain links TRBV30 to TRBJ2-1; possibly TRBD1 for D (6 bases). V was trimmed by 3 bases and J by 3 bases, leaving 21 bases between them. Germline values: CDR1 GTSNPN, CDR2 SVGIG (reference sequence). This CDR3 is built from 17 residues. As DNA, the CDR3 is TGTGCCTGGAGCCCTATCGAGGGGGAGCCCGACTACAATGAGCAGTTCTTC. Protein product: CAWSPIEGEPDYNEQFF. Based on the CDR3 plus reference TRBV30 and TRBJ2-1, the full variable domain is SQTIHQWPATLVQPVGSPLSLECTVEGTSNPNLYWYRQAAGRGLQLLFYSVGIGQISSEVPQNLSASRPQDRQFILSSKKLLLSDSGFYLCAWSPIEGEPDYNEQFFGPGTRLTVL.

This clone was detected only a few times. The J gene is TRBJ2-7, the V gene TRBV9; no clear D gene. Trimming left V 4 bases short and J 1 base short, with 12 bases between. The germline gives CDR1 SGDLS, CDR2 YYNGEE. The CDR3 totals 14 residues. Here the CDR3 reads CASSYKDGSYEQYF. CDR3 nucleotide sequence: TGTGCCAGCAGCTATAAGGACGGATCCTACGAGCAGTACTTC.

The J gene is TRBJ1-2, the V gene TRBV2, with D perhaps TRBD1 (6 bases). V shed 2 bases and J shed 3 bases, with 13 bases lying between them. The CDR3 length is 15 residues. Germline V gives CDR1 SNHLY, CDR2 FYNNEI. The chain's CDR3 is CASSESAGTYYGYTF. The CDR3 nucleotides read TGTGCCAGCAGTGAATCAGCAGGGACATACTATGGCTACACCTTC.

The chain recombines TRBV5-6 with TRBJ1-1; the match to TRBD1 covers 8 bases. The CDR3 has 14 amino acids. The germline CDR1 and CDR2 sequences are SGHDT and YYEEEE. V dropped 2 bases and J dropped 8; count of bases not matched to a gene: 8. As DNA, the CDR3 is TGTGCCAGCAGCTTAGAAAACAGGGGGAGCGAAGCTTTCTTT. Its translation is CASSLENRGSEAFF.

The CDR3 loop is CASSVERGSEQYF. The CDR3 DNA follows: TGTGCCAGCAGCGTAGAGAGGGGGTCGGAGCAGTACTTC. This sequence joins TRBV9 and TRBJ2-7, with TRBD1 as a possible D gene (6 bases). From germline, CDR1 is SGDLS and CDR2 YYNGEE. V was pared by 0 bases and J by 7 bases, with 11 bases between. The CDR3 has 13 amino acids.

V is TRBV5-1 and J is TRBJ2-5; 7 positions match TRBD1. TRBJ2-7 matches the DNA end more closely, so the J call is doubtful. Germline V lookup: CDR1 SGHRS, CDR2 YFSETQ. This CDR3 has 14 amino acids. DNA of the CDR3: TGCGCCAGCAGCTTTTCCGGGACAGCGTACGAGCAGTACTTC. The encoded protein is CASSFSGTAYEQYF.

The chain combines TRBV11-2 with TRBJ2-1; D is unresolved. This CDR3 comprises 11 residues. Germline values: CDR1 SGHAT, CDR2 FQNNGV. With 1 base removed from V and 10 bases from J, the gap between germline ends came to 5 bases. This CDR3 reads CASSLGLEQFF. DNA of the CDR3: TGTGCCAGCAGCTTAGGGTTAGAGCAGTTCTTC.

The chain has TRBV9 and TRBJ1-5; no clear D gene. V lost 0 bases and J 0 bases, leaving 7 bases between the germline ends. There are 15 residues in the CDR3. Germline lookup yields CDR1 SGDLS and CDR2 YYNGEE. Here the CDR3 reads CASSVAGNSNQPQHF. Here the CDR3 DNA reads TGTGCCAGCAGCGTAGCGGGGAATAGCAATCAGCCCCAGCATTTT.

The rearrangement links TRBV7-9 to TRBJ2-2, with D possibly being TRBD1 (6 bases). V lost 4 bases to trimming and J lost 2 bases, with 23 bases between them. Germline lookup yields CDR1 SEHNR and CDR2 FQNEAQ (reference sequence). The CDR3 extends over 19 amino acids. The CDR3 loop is CASSSPLGGQPFNTGELFF. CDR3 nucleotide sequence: TGTGCCAGCAGCTCTCCTCTAGGTGGACAGCCCTTTAACACCGGGGAGCTGTTTTTT. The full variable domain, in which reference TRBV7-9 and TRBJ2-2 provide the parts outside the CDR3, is DTGVSQNPRHKITKRGQNVTFRCDPISEHNRLYWYRQTLGQGPEFLTYFQNEAQLEKSRLLSDRFSAERPKGSFSTLEIQRTEQGDSAMYLCASSSPLGGQPFNTGELFFGEGSRLTVL.

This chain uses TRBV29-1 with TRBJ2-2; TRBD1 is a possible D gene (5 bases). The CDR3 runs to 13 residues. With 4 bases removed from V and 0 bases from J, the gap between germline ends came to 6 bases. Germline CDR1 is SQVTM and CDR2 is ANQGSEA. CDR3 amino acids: CSVVTANTGELFF. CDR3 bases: TGCAGCGTTGTGACAGCGAACACCGGGGAGCTGTTTTTT.

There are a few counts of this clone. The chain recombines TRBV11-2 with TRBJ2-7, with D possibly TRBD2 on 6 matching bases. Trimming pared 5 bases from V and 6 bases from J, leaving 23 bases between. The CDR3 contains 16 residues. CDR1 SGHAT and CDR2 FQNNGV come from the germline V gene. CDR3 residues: CASSGEAGLKPFEQYF. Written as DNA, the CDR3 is TGTGCCAGCAGCGGGGAGGCGGGACTCAAACCTTTCGAGCAGTACTTC. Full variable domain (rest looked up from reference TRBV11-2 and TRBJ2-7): EAGVAQSPRYKIIEKRQSVAFWCNPISGHATLYWYQQILGQGPKLLIQFQNNGVVDDSQLPKDRFSAERLKGVDSTLKIQPAKLEDSAVYLCASSGEAGLKPFEQYFGPGTRLTVT.

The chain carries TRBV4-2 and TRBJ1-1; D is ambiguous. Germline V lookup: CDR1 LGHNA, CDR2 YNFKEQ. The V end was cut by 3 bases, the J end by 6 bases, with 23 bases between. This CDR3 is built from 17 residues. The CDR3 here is CASSHEFPGPDNAEAFF. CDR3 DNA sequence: TGTGCCAGCAGCCACGAATTTCCGGGCCCCGACAACGCTGAAGCTTTCTTT.

The CDR3 spells CASSNSGDQYF. DNA for the CDR3: TGTGCCAGCAGCAACAGCGGGGATCAGTACTTC. The V call is TRBV5-4, the J call TRBJ2-4, with 7 nucleotides matching TRBD2. Per germline, CDR1 SGHNT and CDR2 YYREEE (reference sequence). Trimming cost V 4 bases and J 12 bases; bases outside gene matches: 4. CDR3 length equals 11 residues. Using reference TRBV5-4 and TRBJ2-4 for the parts outside the CDR3, the full variable domain is ETGVTQSPTHLIKTRGQQVTLRCSSQSGHNTVSWYQQALGQGPQFIFQYYREEENGRGNFPPRFSGLQFPNYSSELNVNALELDDSALYLCASSNSGDQYFGAGTRLSVL.

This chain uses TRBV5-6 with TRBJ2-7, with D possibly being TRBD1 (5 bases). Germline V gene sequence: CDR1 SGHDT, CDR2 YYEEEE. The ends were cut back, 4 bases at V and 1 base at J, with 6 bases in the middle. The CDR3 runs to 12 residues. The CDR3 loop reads CASSDSSYEQYF. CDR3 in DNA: TGTGCCAGCAGCGACAGTTCCTACGAGCAGTACTTC.

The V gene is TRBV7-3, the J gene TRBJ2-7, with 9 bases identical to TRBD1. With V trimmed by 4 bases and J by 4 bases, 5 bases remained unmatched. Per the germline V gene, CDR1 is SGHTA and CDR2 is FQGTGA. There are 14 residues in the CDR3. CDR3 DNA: TGTGCCAGCAGCTGGGGACAGGGAGGGTACGAGCAGTACTTC. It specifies CASSWGQGGYEQYF. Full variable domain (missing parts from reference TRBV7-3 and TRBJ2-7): GAGVSQTPSNKVTEKGKYVELRCDPISGHTALYWYRQSLGQGPEFLIYFQGTGAADDSGLPNDRFFAVRPEGSVSTLKIQRTERGDSAVYLCASSWGQGGYEQYFGPGTRLTVT.

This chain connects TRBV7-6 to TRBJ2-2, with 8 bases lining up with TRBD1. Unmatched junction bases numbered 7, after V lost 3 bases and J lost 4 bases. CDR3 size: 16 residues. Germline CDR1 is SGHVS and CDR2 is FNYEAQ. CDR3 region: CASSLAGGLGTGELFF. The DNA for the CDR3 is TGTGCCAGCAGCTTGGCAGGGGGCTTGGGCACCGGGGAGCTGTTTTTT. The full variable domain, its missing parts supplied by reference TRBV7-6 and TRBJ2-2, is GAGVSQSPRYKVTKRGQDVALRCDPISGHVSLYWYRQALGQGPEFLTYFNYEAQQDKSGLPNDRFSAERPEGSISTLTIQRTEQRDSAMYRCASSLAGGLGTGELFFGEGSRLTVL.

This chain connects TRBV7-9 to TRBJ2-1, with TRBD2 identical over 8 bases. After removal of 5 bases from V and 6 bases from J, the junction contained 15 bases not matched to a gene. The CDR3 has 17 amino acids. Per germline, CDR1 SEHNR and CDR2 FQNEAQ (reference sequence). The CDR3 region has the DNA TGTGCCAGCAGCCAGACTTCCCCAGCGGGAGAAATCAATGAGCAGTTCTTC. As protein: CASSQTSPAGEINEQFF.